These T cell receptor beta chains were read from a single sample in a study of beta chain features in type 1 diabetes. Assay used: immunoSEQ multiplex PCR; TCRdb lists only in-frame clones, some missing. The sample lists around 710,000 clones, around 12% occurring once. Sequenced input: naive CD4+ T cells from blood. These receptors were collected from a man aged 25-40 years with type 1 diabetes. Each CDR3 is given with its conserved first and last residue. The D gene is left open where the match is weak. Not every row has a clone size; where given, it reads once, few, many or a size class.

clone size	J gene	D gene	V gene	CDR3 DNA	CDR3 protein
.	TRBJ1-2	TRBD1	TRBV11-3	TGTGCCAGCAGCCCAGAGACAGGGGCGGTGAACTATGGCTACACCTTC	CASSPETGAVNYGYTF
.	TRBJ1-2	.	TRBV6-1	TGTGCCAGCAGTGAATGGGGACACGAAAACTATGGCTACACCTTC	CASSEWGHENYGYTF
few	TRBJ2-3	.	TRBV20-1	TGCAGTGCTAGGGTTATAGATACGCAGTATTTT	CSARVIDTQYF
.	TRBJ2-3	TRBD1	TRBV5-1	TGCGCCAGCAACAGGGGATCGACTAGCACAGATACGCAGTATTTT	CASNRGSTSTDTQYF
.	TRBJ2-7	.	TRBV5-6	TGTGCCAGCAGCCCCCTAGGAAGGTACGAGCAGTACTTC	CASSPLGRYEQYF
few	TRBJ2-7	.	TRBV7-2	TGTGCCAGCAGCTTAGCCGGCAGGAGGGAGTACGAGCAGTACTTC	CASSLAGRREYEQYF
few	TRBJ1-5	.	TRBV6-6	TGTGCCAGCAGTTACCTGGGGGGCAGCAATCAGCCCCAGCATTTT	CASSYLGGSNQPQHF
few	TRBJ2-1	TRBD1	TRBV5-1	TGCGCCAGCAGCTTGGATTTACAGGGGGTGCGCAATGAGCAGTTCTTC	CASSLDLQGVRNEQFF
few	TRBJ2-2	TRBD1	TRBV7-2	TGTGCCAGCAGCTTCGGGACAGGGGACACCGGGGAGCTGTTTTTT	CASSFGTGDTGELFF
.	TRBJ1-2	.	TRBV5-1	TGCGCCAGCAGCTACCTCAGGGCGAACTATGGCTACACCTTC	CASSYLRANYGYTF
.	TRBJ1-5	.	TRBV6-5	TGTGCCAGCAGTTACGCGGGCAATCAGCCCCAGCATTTT	CASSYAGNQPQHF
.	TRBJ1-2	.	TRBV9	TGTGCCAGCAGCGTAGAGGGATGGGACACGGACTATGGCTACACCTTC	CASSVEGWDTDYGYTF
.	TRBJ2-6	.	TRBV15	TGTGCCACCAGCAGAGGACAGACCTCTGGGGCCAACGTCCTGACTTTC	CATSRGQTSGANVLTF
few	TRBJ2-2	TRBD2	TRBV30	TGTGCCTGGCAGACTAGCGGGGCCGGGGAGCTGTTTTTT	CAWQTSGAGELFF
few	TRBJ1-1	.	TRBV6-5	TGTGCCAGCAGTTACTCGACGGTCGTTCACACTGAAGCTTTCTTT	CASSYSTVVHTEAFF
.	TRBJ2-6	.	TRBV7-9	TGTGCCAGCAGCGTGAGGGAATCTGGGGCCAACGTCCTGACTTTC	CASSVRESGANVLTF
.	TRBJ1-5	.	TRBV29-1	TGCAGCGCCAAAATGGCGGCGGATCAGCCCCAGCATTTT	CSAKMAADQPQHF
.	TRBJ2-1	.	TRBV19	TGTGCCAGTGCGGCCAGCTTTGTACCTAAGTTCTTC	CASAASFVPKFF
few	TRBJ1-2	TRBD1	TRBV9	TGTGCCAGCAGCGTTGGGACAGGGGGCTTAGAGGGCTATGGCTACACCTTC	CASSVGTGGLEGYGYTF
.	TRBJ2-7	.	TRBV5-1	TGCGCCAGCAGCTTGCTCCGGACAGACAACGAGCAGTACTTC	CASSLLRTDNEQYF
.	TRBJ2-5	.	TRBV7-2	TGTGCCAGCAACCGCGGGACACTTAACCAAGAGACCCAGTACTTC	CASNRGTLNQETQYF
few	TRBJ2-4	.	TRBV9	TGTGCCAGCAGCGCCGGAGGGACAGCCAAAAACATTCAGTACTTC	CASSAGGTAKNIQYF
.	TRBJ2-3	.	TRBV4-3	TGCGCCAGCAGCCAAGGCTGGGGCACAGATACGCAGTATTTT	CASSQGWGTDTQYF
.	TRBJ1-2	.	TRBV2	TGTGCCAGCAGTGAACCTCTGGGAGGCTACACCTTC	CASSEPLGGYTF
.	TRBJ1-2	TRBD1	TRBV27	TGTGCCAGCAGTTTAGTTACAGGGGGAGTCTATGGCTACACCTTC	CASSLVTGGVYGYTF